The 12 T cell receptor beta chains in this list originate from one sample, sequenced in a study of T cell changes during pregnancy in multiple sclerosis. The protocol was immunoSEQ multiplex PCR, while the TCRdb copy is restricted to in-frame clones and leaves out a portion. The sample carries tens of thousands of clones, roughly nine tenths recorded once. The sequencing used CD8+ T cells from peripheral blood mononuclear cells, collected before pregnancy. These receptors were obtained from a female donor with multiple sclerosis, enrolled in a pregnancy study.

The rearrangement uses TRBV9 and TRBJ2-7, with 14 bases aligning to TRBD2. J gave up 5 bases and V 0 bases, and 1 base lay outside the gene matches. The CDR3 extends over 15 amino acids. Germline V CDR1 and CDR2: SGDLS, YYNGEE. CDR3 coding DNA: TGTGCCAGCAGCGTAGAGGGACTAGCGGGGGACGAGCAGTACTTC. Protein: CASSVEGLAGDEQYF.

The count of this clone is one. The chain links TRBV7-9 to TRBJ2-7, with D tentatively TRBD2 (6 bases). V was shortened by 4 bases and J by 1 base, with 8 bases between the two germline ends. The CDR3 runs to 13 residues. Germline CDR1 and CDR2: SEHNR and FQNEAQ (reference sequence). The CDR3 region is CASSWRDSYEQYF. In DNA, the CDR3 is TGTGCCAGCAGCTGGAGGGATTCCTACGAGCAGTACTTC.

The rearrangement joins TRBV5-5 to TRBJ1-1; 9 bases map to TRBD1. Per the germline V gene, CDR1 is SGHKS and CDR2 is YYEKEE (reference sequence). CDR3 length: 15 residues. The trim removed 3 bases at V and 4 bases at J, leaving 7 bases unmatched. CDR3 sequence (DNA): TGTGCCAGCAGCTGGCAACAGGGGGCGAGCACTGAAGCTTTCTTT. It translates to CASSWQQGASTEAFF.

This clone was detected once. This sequence joins TRBV2 and TRBJ1-1; TRBD1 might be the D (6 bases). V lost 4 bases to trimming and J lost 3 bases, with 15 bases between them. Looked up from germline, CDR1 is SNHLY and CDR2 is FYNNEI. The CDR3 length is 15 residues. The CDR3 DNA sequence: TGTGCCAGCAGTGCTGTAGGGGGAAAGGACACTGAAGCTTTCTTT. This sequence encodes CASSAVGGKDTEAFF.

The chain uses TRBV6-1 and TRBJ2-1, with a possible D match to TRBD1 (5 bases). This CDR3 has 15 residues. V was trimmed by 8 bases and J by 0 bases, leaving 14 bases between them. The germline V gene has CDR1 MNHNS and CDR2 SASEGT. In DNA form, the CDR3 reads TGTGCCAGCCGGACACTAACAAGCTCCTACAATGAGCAGTTCTTC. Its protein product is CASRTLTSSYNEQFF.

This sequence joins TRBV7-3 and TRBJ2-7, with TRBD1 matching 8 bases. This CDR3 contains 14 residues. V trimming: 5 bases; J trimming: 5 bases; junction bases outside the gene matches: 8. Per germline, CDR1 SGHTA and CDR2 FQGTGA. Here the CDR3 reads CASSPRQGSDEQYF. The CDR3 DNA sequence: TGTGCCAGCAGCCCCCGACAGGGGAGTGACGAGCAGTACTTC.

The rearrangement links TRBV9 to TRBJ2-7; 8 bases fit TRBD1. The CDR3 has 13 amino acids. Trimming took 4 bases from V and 5 from J; bases not matched to a gene: 5. Germline V gene lookup returns CDR1 SGDLS and CDR2 YYNGEE. The DNA of the CDR3 is TGTGCCAGCAGCCCCCGGACAGGGAACGAGCAGTACTTC. This sequence encodes CASSPRTGNEQYF.

V is TRBV6-5 and J is TRBJ2-1, with D possibly being TRBD1 (5 bases). This CDR3 has 12 amino acids. Looked up from germline, CDR1 is MNHEY and CDR2 is SVGAGI. The V end lost 2 bases, the J end lost 6 bases, and 5 bases lay between the germline ends. The CDR3 region has the DNA TGTGCCAGCAGTTACGGGGCCAATGAGCAGTTCTTC. This codes for CASSYGANEQFF.

This chain joins TRBV5-4 and TRBJ1-1, with D tentatively TRBD1 (5 bases). With 4 bases removed from V and 4 bases from J, the gap between germline ends came to 11 bases. Germline values: CDR1 SGHNT, CDR2 YYREEE (reference sequence). The CDR3 has 13 amino acids. The CDR3 region has the DNA TGTGCCAGCAGCCCCGGGGGTGGCACTGAAGCTTTCTTT. As protein: CASSPGGGTEAFF.

The gene calls are TRBV6-5 and TRBJ1-1, with 9 bases matching TRBD1. The V segment lost 4 bases and the J segment 0 bases; nucleotides outside the gene matches: 3. Germline CDR1 and CDR2: MNHEY and SVGAGI. The CDR3 is made up of 15 amino acids. In DNA, the CDR3 is TGTGCCAGCAGTTTCACAGGGGGCGTGAACACTGAAGCTTTCTTT. Its protein is CASSFTGGVNTEAFF.

This clone came up a few times. The chain links TRBV19 to TRBJ1-1, with 9 bases matching TRBD1. CDR1 and CDR2 (germline): LNHDA, SQIVND (reference sequence). J was trimmed by 1 base and V by 7 bases; bases with no gene match: 7. The CDR3 extends over 15 amino acids. The CDR3 protein is CASKVQGAGNTEAFF. CDR3 in DNA: TGTGCCAGTAAGGTACAGGGGGCTGGGAACACTGAAGCTTTCTTT.

The chain employs TRBV11-2 and TRBJ1-3; no definite D call. The CDR3 totals 15 residues. The germline CDR1 and CDR2 sequences are SGHAT and FQNNGV. Trimming took off 1 base at V and 0 bases at J, with 7 bases between the two ends. CDR3 sequence reads: CASSLVPSSGNTIYF. The CDR3 DNA is TGTGCCAGCAGCTTAGTACCGAGCTCTGGAAACACCATATATTTT.